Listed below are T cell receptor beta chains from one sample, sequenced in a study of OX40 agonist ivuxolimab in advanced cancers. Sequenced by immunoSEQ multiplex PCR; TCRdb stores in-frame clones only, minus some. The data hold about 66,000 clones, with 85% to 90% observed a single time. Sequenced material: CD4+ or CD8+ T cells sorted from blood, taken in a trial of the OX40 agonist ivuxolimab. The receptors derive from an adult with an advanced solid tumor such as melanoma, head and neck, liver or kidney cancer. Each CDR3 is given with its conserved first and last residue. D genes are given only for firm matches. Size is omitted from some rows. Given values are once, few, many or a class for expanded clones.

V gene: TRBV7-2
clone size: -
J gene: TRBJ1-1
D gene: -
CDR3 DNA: TGTGCCAGCAGCTTGAGTTCTGGCACTGAAGCTTTCTTT
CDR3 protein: CASSLSSGTEAFF

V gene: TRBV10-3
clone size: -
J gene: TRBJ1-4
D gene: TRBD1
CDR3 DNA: TGTGCCACCGGTCAGGGGGCGGAAGAAAAACTGTTTTTT
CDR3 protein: CATGQGAEEKLFF

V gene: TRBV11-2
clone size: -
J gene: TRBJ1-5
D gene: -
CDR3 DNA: TGTGCCAGCAGCTTCAGGGACAATCAGCCCCAGCATTTT
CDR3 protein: CASSFRDNQPQHF

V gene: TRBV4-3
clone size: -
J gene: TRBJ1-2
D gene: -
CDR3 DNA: TGCGCCAGCAGCCAAGAAGTAGGGGTCAATGGCTACACCTTC
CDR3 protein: CASSQEVGVNGYTF

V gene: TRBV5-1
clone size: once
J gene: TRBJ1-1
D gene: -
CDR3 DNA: TGCGCCAGCAGCTTGGGGGGAGCGAAAAACACTGAAGCTTTCTTT
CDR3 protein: CASSLGGAKNTEAFF

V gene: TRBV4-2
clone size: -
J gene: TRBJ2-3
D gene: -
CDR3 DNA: TGTGCCAGCAGCCAAGATACGGGAGATACGCAGTATTTT
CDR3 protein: CASSQDTGDTQYF

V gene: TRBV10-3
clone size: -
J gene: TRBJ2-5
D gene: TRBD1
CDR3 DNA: TGTGCCATCAGTGAAGGGGGCGCGGAGACCCAGTACTTC
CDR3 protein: CAISEGGAETQYF

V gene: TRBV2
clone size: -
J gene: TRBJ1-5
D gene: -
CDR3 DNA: TGTGCCAGCAGTGAAGGGAAAGGTGGCAATCAGCCCCAGCATTTT
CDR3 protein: CASSEGKGGNQPQHF

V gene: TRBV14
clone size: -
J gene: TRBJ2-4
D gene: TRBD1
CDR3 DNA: TGTGCCAGCAGCCTCCCCACGGGACAGGGCCCCTTGGGCAAAAACATTCAGTACTTC
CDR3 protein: CASSLPTGQGPLGKNIQYF

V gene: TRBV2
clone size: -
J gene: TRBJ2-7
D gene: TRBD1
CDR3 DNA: TGTGCCAGCAGTGAAGTGGGACAGGGCTACGAGCAGTACTTC
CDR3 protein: CASSEVGQGYEQYF

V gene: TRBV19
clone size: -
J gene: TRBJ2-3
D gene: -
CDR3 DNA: TGTGCCAGTAGTATAGTCTTTCAGGGAGGCACAGATACGCAGTATTTT
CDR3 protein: CASSIVFQGGTDTQYF

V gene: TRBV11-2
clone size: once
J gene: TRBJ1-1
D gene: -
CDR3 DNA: TGTGCCAGCAGCTTAGAAGGGGAAATCACTGAAGCTTTCTTT
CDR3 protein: CASSLEGEITEAFF

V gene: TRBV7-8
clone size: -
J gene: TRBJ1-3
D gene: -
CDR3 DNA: TGTGCCAGCAGCTCTCAAGGGGGGGGCGGAAACACCATATATTTT
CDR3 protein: CASSSQGGGGNTIYF

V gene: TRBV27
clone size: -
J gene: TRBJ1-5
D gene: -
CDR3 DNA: TGTGCCAGCAGATCAGGGGGCAATCAGCCCCAGCATTTT
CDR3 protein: CASRSGGNQPQHF

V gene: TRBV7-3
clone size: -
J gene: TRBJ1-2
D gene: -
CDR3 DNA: TGTGCCAGCAGCGGGTCCGCCGCGTACACCTTC
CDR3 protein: CASSGSAAYTF

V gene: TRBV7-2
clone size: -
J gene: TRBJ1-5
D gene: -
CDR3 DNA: TGTGCCAGCAGCTTAGCAGGGGGCAATCAGCCCCAGCATTTT
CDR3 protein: CASSLAGGNQPQHF

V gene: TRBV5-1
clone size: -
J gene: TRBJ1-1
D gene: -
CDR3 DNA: TGCGCCAGCACCCTTTTCGGAGCCAACACTGAAGCTTTCTTT
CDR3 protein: CASTLFGANTEAFF

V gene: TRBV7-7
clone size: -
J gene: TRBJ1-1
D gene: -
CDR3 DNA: TGTGCCAGCAGCTTGGACAGTAACACTGAAGCTTTCTTT
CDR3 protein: CASSLDSNTEAFF

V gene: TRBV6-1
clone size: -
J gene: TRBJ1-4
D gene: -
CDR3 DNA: TGTGCCAGCAGTGAAGTTCCGGGAACCGCCACAACTAATGAAAAACTGTTTTTT
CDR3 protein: CASSEVPGTATTNEKLFF

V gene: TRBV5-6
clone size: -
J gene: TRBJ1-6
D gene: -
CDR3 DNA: TGTGCCAGCAGCTTAGGCAATTCACCCCTCCACTTT
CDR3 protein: CASSLGNSPLHF

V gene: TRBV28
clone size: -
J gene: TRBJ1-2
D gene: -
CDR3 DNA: TGTGCCAGCAGTTCTACAGATTTCTCTAACTATGGCTACACCTTC
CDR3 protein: CASSSTDFSNYGYTF

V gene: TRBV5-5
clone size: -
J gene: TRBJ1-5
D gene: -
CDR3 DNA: TGTGCCAGCAGCGCCGTTCCGGGTTCGGATCAGCCCCAGCATTTT
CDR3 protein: CASSAVPGSDQPQHF

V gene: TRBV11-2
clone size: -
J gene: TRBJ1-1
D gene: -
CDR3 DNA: TGTGCCAGCAGCTTTGGCGGCTACACTGAAGCTTTCTTT
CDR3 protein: CASSFGGYTEAFF

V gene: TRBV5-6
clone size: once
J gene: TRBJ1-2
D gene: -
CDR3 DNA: TGTGCCAGCAGCTTGGGGGTAGTTAACTATGGCTACACCTTC
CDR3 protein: CASSLGVVNYGYTF

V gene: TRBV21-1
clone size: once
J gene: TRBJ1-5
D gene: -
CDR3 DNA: -
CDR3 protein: CASSHPWARGSNQPQHF

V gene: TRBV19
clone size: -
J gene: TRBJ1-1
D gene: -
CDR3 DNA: TGTGCCAGTAGTAGCCCCCGGACGGGGAACACTGAAGCTTTCTTT
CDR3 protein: CASSSPRTGNTEAFF

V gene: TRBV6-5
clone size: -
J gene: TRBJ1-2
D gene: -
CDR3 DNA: TGTGCCAGCAGTTACTCTAAGACAGAAAACTATGGCTACACCTTC
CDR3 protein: CASSYSKTENYGYTF

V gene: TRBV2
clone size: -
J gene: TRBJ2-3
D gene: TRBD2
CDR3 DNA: TGTGCCAGCAGTCGAGGACTAGCGGGGGCCACAGATACGCAGTATTTT
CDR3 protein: CASSRGLAGATDTQYF

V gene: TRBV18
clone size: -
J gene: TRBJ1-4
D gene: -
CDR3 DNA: TGTGCCAGCCATTCACCGGGGCGAGGGAATGAAAAACTGTTTTTT
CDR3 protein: CASHSPGRGNEKLFF

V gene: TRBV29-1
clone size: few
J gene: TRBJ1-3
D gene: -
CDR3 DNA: TGCAGCGGAACAGCCTCTGGAAACACCATATATTTT
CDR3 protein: CSGTASGNTIYF